These T cell receptor beta chains were read from a single sample in a study of neurological immune-mediated disorders. TCRdb independently ran MiXCR on the 5' RACE reads; one entry per CDR3 protein. The profile shows about 24,000 distinct CDR3 sequences, roughly 13% of them singletons. Sequencing was performed on CD4+ T cells from blood. Source of these receptors: a female donor with HTLV-1-associated myelopathy (HAM/TSP). Both conserved end residues are part of each CDR3. A D gene is named only where the DNA matches it firmly. The size field reads once, few, many, or a class for an expanded clone.

TGTGCCATCAGTGATATAACAGGGAATTCACCCCTCCACTTT CAISDITGNSPLHF TRBJ1-6 TRBV10-3 NA medium-sized
TGTGCCATCACTAGCGGGAGTGATGGCGGGGAGCTGTTTTTT CAITSGSDGGELFF TRBJ2-2 TRBV10-3 TRBD2 many
TGTGCCACCAGTTATTTCGACTCTGGGGCCAACGTCCTGACTTTC CATSYFDSGANVLTF TRBJ2-6 TRBV24-1 NA many
TGTGCCAGCAGCTTCGGCCCAGGGAAGGATGAGCAGTTCTTC CASSFGPGKDEQFF TRBJ2-1 TRBV7-6 NA many
TGTGCCAGCAGTGGGAGAGGGGGCAAGGCCACTGAAGCTTTCTTT CASSGRGGKATEAFF TRBJ1-1 TRBV6-1 TRBD1 many
TGTGCCAGCGAGGCCAGCTCCTACGAGCAGTACTTC CASEASSYEQYF TRBJ2-7 TRBV28 NA many
TGTGCCAGCAGCTTAAATGGGGGACAGGGGACTGCCGGGGAGCTGTTTTTT CASSLNGGQGTAGELFF TRBJ2-2 TRBV7-3 TRBD1 many
TGTGCCAGCAGCTTACAGGGAATGAGCTCTGGAAACACCATATATTTT CASSLQGMSSGNTIYF TRBJ1-3 TRBV7-8 NA medium-sized
TGCAGTGCTAGGGGCAGGTCTATCGAAAAACTGTTTTTT CSARGRSIEKLFF TRBJ1-4 TRBV20-1 NA many
TGCAGTGCCATCGTGGGGGGGCCGACTCAGCCCCAGCATTTT CSAIVGGPTQPQHF TRBJ1-5 TRBV20-1 NA many
TGTGCCACCACGACCGGGACTAGCGCCAATGAGCAGTTCTTC CATTTGTSANEQFF TRBJ2-1 TRBV24-1 TRBD2 many
TGTGCCAGCAGCCCGCTAGCGGGAGTGTACGAGCAGTACTTC CASSPLAGVYEQYF TRBJ2-7 TRBV7-8 TRBD2 many
TGCGCCAGCAGCAGAACAGGGGGCGCAAATGGAAACACCATATATTTT CASSRTGGANGNTIYF TRBJ1-3 TRBV5-1 TRBD1 many
TGTGCCAGCAGCGTAACGGCTAGCGGGCGCTACAATGAGCAGTTCTTC CASSVTASGRYNEQFF TRBJ2-1 TRBV9 TRBD2 many
TGTGCCAGCAGTTACTCTGCGGGGGGGCAAAATGAGCAGTTCTTC CASSYSAGGQNEQFF TRBJ2-1 TRBV6-2/TRBV6-3 TRBD2 many
TGTGCCAGCAGCTCCCTGGACAGGGGAAGAAGAAACATTCAGTACTTC CASSSLDRGRRNIQYF TRBJ2-4 TRBV7-9 TRBD1 many
TGCGCCAGCAGCCGGAGGACTAGCGGGAGTGCAGATACGCAGTATTTT CASSRRTSGSADTQYF TRBJ2-3 TRBV5-1 TRBD2 many